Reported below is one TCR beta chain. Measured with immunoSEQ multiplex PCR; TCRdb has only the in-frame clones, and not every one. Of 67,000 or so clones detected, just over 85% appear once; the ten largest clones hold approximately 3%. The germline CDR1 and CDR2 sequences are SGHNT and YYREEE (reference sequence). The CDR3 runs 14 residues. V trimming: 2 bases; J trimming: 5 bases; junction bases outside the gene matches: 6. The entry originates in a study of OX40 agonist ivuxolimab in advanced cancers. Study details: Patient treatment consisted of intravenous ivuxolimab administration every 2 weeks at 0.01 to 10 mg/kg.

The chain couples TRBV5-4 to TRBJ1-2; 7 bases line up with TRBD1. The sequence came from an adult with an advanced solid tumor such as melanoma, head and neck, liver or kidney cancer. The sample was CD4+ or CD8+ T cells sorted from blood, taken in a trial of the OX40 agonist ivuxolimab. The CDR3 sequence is CASSFEGAGYGYTF. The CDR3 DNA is TGTGCCAGCAGCTTTGAGGGGGCGGGGTATGGCTACACCTTC.